The clone carrying this TCR beta chain was counted only a few times. Antigen specificity is unknown. This record comes from a study of T cells after yellow fever vaccination. As for the study in general: Preparing low-cell-number fractions relied on SMART-Seq v4 Ultra Low Input.

CDR1 and CDR2 from the germline V gene are ENHRY and SYGVKD. The CDR3 totals 13 residues. V was pared by 2 bases and J by 4 bases, with 8 bases between. Points from the study as a whole: Among primary-vaccination clones, most reappeared after the booster, at about 95% for CD4 and about 90% for CD8. CD4 and CD8 compartments shared a small share of clonotypes, likely from convergent recombination.

Template switching by 5'RACE produced TCR cDNA, adding a universal primer site and UMIs. TCRdb fed the 5' RACE reads into MiXCR, producing one record per CDR3 protein. The sample has under 200,000 distinct CDR3 sequences; almost 7% are singletons. The specimen comprised CD4+ T cells sorted from PBMCs, sampled 4 to 5 days after the first yellow fever vaccination. This chain uses TRBV10-3 with TRBJ1-1; no firm D call. The receptor's source is a man aged 18 to 29 who received the YFV17D yellow fever vaccine. This CDR3 is CAISELKGTEAFF. In DNA, the CDR3 is TGTGCCATCAGTGAGCTTAAGGGCACTGAAGCTTTCTTT.